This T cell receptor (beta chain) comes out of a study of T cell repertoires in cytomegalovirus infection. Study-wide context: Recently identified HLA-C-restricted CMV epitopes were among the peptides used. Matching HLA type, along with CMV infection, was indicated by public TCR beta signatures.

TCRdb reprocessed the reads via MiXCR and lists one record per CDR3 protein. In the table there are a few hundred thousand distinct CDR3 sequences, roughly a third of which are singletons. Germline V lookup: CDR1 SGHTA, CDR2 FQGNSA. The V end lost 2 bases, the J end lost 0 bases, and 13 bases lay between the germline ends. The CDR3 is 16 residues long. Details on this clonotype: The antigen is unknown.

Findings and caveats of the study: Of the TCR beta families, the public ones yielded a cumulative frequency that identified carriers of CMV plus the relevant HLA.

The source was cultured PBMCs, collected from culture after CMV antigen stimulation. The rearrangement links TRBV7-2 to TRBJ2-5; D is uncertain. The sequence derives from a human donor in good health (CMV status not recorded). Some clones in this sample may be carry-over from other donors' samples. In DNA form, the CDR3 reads TGTGCCAGCAGCTTAAAGAAGTTTGGATACCAAGAGACCCAGTACTTC. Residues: CASSLKKFGYQETQYF.